This T cell receptor beta chain was profiled in a study of identical twins. Broader study findings: Conclusions were drawn cross-sectionally by statistical analysis, without following the same donors.

This clonotype was observed a handful of times. Its target is unknown. This CDR3 region has 15 residues. The J segment lost 10 bases and the V segment lost 1 base, leaving 6 bases of the junction unmatched. Germline CDR1 reads SEHNR; CDR2 reads FQNEAQ (reference sequence). Unique molecular identifiers were present on the cDNA, and a universal primer site came from template switching. TCRdb re-called the 5' RACE reads through MiXCR, storing one row per CDR3 protein. The sample yields some 1,600,000 distinct CDR3 sequences, less than 35% seen once. The origin of this receptor is a newborn girl in good health. Source material: cord blood. V and J are TRBV7-9 and TRBJ1-6; 8 nucleotides line up with TRBD1. CDR3 nucleotides: TGTGCCAGCAGCTTAGGCCGGACAGGGATCTCACCCCTCCACTTT. This sequence encodes CASSLGRTGISPLHF.